The rows below give T cell receptor beta chains drawn from one sample of a study of cytomegalovirus exposure and HLA in healthy donors. The method was immunoSEQ multiplex PCR; TCRdb's version includes in-frame clones alone and lacks a portion of them. The table records about 160,000 clones, over 75% of them present only once. Input material: PBMCs. These receptors all come from a human donor in good health. CDR3s leave out the opening cysteine and the closing phenylalanine or tryptophan. The order of the fields is CDR3 length, V gene, J gene, clone size, CDR3 protein. Only some rows state a clone size, as once, few, many or a class for expanded clones.

len: 11
v_gene: TRBV27
j_gene: TRBJ2-5
abundance: few
CDR3aa: ASSLSVGGTQY

len: 12
v_gene: TRBV5-1
j_gene: TRBJ1-4
abundance: NA
CDR3aa: ASSSGQGREKLF

len: 9
v_gene: TRBV20-1
j_gene: TRBJ2-1
abundance: NA
CDR3aa: SARDYREQF

len: 12
v_gene: TRBV28
j_gene: TRBJ1-5
abundance: NA
CDR3aa: ASSDRSGNQPQH

len: 10
v_gene: TRBV2
j_gene: TRBJ1-2
abundance: NA
CDR3aa: ASSADIWSYT

len: 14
v_gene: TRBV6-5
j_gene: TRBJ2-7
abundance: few
CDR3aa: ASSYRSGGATYEQY

len: 14
v_gene: TRBV4-1
j_gene: TRBJ2-1
abundance: NA
CDR3aa: ASSQTGLADYNEQF

len: 13
v_gene: TRBV7-9
j_gene: TRBJ2-1
abundance: NA
CDR3aa: ASSLTQRSYNEQF

len: 13
v_gene: TRBV28
j_gene: TRBJ2-7
abundance: NA
CDR3aa: ASSLSVAGGYEQY

len: 11
v_gene: TRBV10-3
j_gene: TRBJ2-7
abundance: few
CDR3aa: AISERQGYEQY

len: 10
v_gene: TRBV5-6
j_gene: TRBJ2-7
abundance: NA
CDR3aa: ASEDGSYEQY

len: 13
v_gene: TRBV6-1
j_gene: TRBJ1-2
abundance: NA
CDR3aa: ASSADRVRGYGYT

len: 13
v_gene: TRBV9
j_gene: TRBJ2-3
abundance: NA
CDR3aa: ASSVAGGSTDTQY

len: 12
v_gene: TRBV29-1
j_gene: TRBJ1-1
abundance: NA
CDR3aa: SVWVGGTNTEAF

len: 13
v_gene: TRBV5-1
j_gene: TRBJ2-1
abundance: NA
CDR3aa: ASSPGGQAYNEQF

len: 14
v_gene: TRBV7-8
j_gene: TRBJ1-1
abundance: NA
CDR3aa: ASSLGWRGPSTEAF

len: 13
v_gene: TRBV25-1
j_gene: TRBJ1-2
abundance: few
CDR3aa: ASSEIRGPDYGYT

len: 11
v_gene: TRBV4-3
j_gene: TRBJ1-1
abundance: NA
CDR3aa: ASSQVQGRQAF

len: 16
v_gene: TRBV12-5
j_gene: TRBJ2-3
abundance: NA
CDR3aa: ASGLVLKGDYSTDTQY